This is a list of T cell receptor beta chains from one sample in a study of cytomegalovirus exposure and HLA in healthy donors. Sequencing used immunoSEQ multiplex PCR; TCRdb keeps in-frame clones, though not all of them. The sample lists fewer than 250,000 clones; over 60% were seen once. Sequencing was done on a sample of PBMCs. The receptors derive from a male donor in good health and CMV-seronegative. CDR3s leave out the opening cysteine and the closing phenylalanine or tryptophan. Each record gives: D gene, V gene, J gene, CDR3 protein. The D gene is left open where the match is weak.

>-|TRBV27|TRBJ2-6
ASSFLAASSGANVLT
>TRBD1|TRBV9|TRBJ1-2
ASSVGRSGTDYGYT
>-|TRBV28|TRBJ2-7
ASSLEYEQY
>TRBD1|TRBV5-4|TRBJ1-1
ASSLDRGITEAF
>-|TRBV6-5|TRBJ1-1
ASSYSRGAEAF
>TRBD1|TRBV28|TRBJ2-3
ASSPNRGPGTDTQY
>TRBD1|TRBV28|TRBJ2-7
ASSYSDRDYEQY
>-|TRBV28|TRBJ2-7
ASSKQVTDYEQY
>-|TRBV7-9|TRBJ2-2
ASSPLLGRGTGELF
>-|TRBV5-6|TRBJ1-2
ASSPSLRGGIYGYT
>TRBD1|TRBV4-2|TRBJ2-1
ASSLTPGQEYNEQF
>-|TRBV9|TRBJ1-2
ASSVDPPGGLNYGYT
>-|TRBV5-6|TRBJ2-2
ASSLGLGNTGELF
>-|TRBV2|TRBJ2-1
ASKGREF
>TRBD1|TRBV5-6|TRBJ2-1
ASSKGQGYNEQF
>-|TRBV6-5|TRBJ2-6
ASSPWTGANVLT
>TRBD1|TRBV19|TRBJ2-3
ASSIGAGGTTDTQY
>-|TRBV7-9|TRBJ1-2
ASSPGTGDNYGYT
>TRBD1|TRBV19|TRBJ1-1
ASSARTGEAF
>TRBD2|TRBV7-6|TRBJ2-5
ASSLVVAGALQETQY
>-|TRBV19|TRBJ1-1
ASSLERKTEAF
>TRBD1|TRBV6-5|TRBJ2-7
ASSLGTGAGEQY
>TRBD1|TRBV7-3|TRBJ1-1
ASSATGGRGGTEAF
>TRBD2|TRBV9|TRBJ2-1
ASSVGGTSGGREQF